This T cell receptor beta chain was retrieved from a study of T cell clonality in common variable immunodeficiency. The table came from immunoSEQ multiplex PCR; TCRdb's copy has only in-frame clones and leaves some out. Sampling found some 40,000 clones, none seen once. This clone was seen many times. Its matching antigen is unknown. The read ends 3 residues shy of where the CDR3 ends; the end is completed using the germline J gene. Study-wide points: Shared TCRbeta clones were fewer between CVID subjects than controls.

Heparinized whole blood, 5 to 8 ml, came from each donor. Per germline, CDR1 LNHDA and CDR2 SQIVND (reference sequence). CDR3 length: 14 amino acids. V lost 7 bases and J lost 5; bases outside the gene matches: 6. The TCR sequence derives from a person aged 18 to 70 in good health. The source material was peripheral blood mononuclear cells. V is TRBV19 and J is TRBJ2-1; 9 bases fit TRBD1. The CDR3 here is CASTRDRVNNEQFF. The part of the CDR3 DNA that was read is TGTGCCAGTACCCGGGACAGGGTAAACAATGAG.